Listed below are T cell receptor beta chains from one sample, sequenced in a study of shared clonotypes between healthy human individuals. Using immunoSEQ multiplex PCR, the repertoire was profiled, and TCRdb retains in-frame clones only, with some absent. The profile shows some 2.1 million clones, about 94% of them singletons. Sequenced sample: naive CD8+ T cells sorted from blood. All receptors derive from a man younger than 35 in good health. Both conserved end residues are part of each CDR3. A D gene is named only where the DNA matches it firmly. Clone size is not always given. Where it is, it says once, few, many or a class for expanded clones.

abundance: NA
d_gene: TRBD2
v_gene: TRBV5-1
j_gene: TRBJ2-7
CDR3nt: TGCGCCAGCAGCTTGGAGCCGGGGGGTCAATACGAGCAGTACTTC
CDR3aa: CASSLEPGGQYEQYF

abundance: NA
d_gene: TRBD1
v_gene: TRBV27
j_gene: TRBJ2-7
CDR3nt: TGTGCCAGCTCGTACAGGGGTGGCTACGAGCAGTACTTC
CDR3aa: CASSYRGGYEQYF

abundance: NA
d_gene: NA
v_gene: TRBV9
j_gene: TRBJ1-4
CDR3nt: TGTGCCAGCAGCGTAGGAACAACTAATGAAAAACTGTTTTTT
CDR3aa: CASSVGTTNEKLFF

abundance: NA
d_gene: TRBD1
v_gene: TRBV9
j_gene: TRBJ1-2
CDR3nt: TGTGCCAGCAGCGTAGCTACAGGGGGAACCTATGGCTACACCTTC
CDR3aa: CASSVATGGTYGYTF

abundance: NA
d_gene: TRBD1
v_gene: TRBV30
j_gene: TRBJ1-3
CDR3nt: TGTGCCTGGGGGACAGGATCTGGAAACACCATATATTTT
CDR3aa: CAWGTGSGNTIYF

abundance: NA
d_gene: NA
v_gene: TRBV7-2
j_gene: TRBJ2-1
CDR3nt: TGTGCCAGCAGCTCCCCGCTAGAGCAGTTCTTC
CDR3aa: CASSSPLEQFF

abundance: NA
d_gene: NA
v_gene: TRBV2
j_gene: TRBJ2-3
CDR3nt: TGTGCCAGCACCTGGACCGCTAGCACAGATACGCAGTATTTT
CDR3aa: CASTWTASTDTQYF

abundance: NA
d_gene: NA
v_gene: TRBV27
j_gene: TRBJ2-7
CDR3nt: TGTGCCAGCAGTTTTGCCGGAGGCTCCTACGAGCAGTACTTC
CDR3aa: CASSFAGGSYEQYF

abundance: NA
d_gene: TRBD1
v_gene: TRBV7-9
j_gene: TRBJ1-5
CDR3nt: TGTGCCAGCAGCTTAGCCCTACAGGGGGAAAGCAATCAGCCCCAGCATTTT
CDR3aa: CASSLALQGESNQPQHF

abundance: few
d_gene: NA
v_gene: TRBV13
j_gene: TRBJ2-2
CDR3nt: TGTGCCAGCAGCTTGGGCCACACCGGGGAGCTGTTTTTT
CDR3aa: CASSLGHTGELFF

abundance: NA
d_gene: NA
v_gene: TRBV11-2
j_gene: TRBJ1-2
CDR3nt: TGTGCCAGCAGCTTAGATAAGAGGGCCCACTTC
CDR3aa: CASSLDKRAHF

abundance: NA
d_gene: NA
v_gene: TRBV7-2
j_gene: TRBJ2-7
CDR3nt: TGTGCCAGCGGGGGATCAGAGTACGGCTACGAGCAGTACTTC
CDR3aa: CASGGSEYGYEQYF

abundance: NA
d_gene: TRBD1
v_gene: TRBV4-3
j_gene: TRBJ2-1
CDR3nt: TGCGCCAGCAGCCAAGATCTGGGACAGGGCGACTTCTTC
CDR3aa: CASSQDLGQGDFF

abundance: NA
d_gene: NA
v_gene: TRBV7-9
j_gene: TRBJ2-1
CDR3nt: TGTGCCAGCAGCTTATTAGCGGAAACCTACAATGAGCAGTTCTTC
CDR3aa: CASSLLAETYNEQFF

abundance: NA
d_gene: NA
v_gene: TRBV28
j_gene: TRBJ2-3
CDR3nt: TGTGCCAGCAGCCCGGGACCAGGGACAGATACGCAGTATTTT
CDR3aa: CASSPGPGTDTQYF

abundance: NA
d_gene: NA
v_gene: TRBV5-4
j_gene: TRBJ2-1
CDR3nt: TGTGCCAGCAGCTTGGGGACTGTAACGGATGAGCAGTTCTTC
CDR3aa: CASSLGTVTDEQFF

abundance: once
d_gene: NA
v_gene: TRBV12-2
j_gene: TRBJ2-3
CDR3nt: TGTGCAAGTCGCTTAGCACTGCAGCGGGAGTTGTCAGATACGCAGTATTTT
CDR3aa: CASRLALQRELSDTQYF

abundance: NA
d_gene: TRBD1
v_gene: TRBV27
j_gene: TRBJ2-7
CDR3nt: TGTGCCAGCAGTTTCACCCCGACAGGGCTCGAGCAGTACTTC
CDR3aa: CASSFTPTGLEQYF

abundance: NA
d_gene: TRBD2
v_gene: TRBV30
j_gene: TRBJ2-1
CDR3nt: TGTGCCGGAGGGGTAGCGGGAGTCAATGAGCAGTTCTTC
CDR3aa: CAGGVAGVNEQFF

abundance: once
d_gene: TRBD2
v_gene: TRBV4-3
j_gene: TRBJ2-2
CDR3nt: TGCGCCAGCAGCCAAGCTTCTAGCGGCCTCACCGGGGAGCTGTTTTTT
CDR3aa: CASSQASSGLTGELFF

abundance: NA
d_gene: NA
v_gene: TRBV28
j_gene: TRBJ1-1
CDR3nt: TGTGCCAGCAGTTTCAGGGGAAGAGACACTGAAGCTTTCTTT
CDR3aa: CASSFRGRDTEAFF

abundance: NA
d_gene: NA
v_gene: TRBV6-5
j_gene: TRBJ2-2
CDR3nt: TGTGCCAGCAGTTACCCTGGGGGGAGGGAGCTGTTTTTT
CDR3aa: CASSYPGGRELFF

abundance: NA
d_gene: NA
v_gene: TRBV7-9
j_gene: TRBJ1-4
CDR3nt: TGTGCCAGCAGCTCGCACGGACAGCCAACTAATGAAAAACTGTTTTTT
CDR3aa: CASSSHGQPTNEKLFF

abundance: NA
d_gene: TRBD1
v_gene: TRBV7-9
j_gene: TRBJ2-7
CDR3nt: TGTGCCAGCAGCTCAACAGGGGTGTACCTCTACGAGCAGTACTTC
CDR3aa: CASSSTGVYLYEQYF

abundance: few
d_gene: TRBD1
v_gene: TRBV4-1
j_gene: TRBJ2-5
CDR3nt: TGCGCCAGCAGCCAAGAGGGACAGGTCTTCCGAGAGACCCAGTACTTC
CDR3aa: CASSQEGQVFRETQYF

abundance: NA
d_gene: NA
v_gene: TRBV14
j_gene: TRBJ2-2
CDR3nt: TGTGCCAGCAGCCAAAGGGTCAACGGGGAGCTGTTTTTT
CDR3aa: CASSQRVNGELFF

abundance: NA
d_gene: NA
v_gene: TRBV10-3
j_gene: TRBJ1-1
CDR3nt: TGTGCCTTAAAGTCAGGGCGGAACACTGAAGCTTTCTTT
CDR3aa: CALKSGRNTEAFF

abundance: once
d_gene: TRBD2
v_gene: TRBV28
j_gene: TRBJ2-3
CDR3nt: TGTGCCAGCAGTCATCCTAGCGGGGGGACCACAGATACGCAGTATTTT
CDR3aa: CASSHPSGGTTDTQYF

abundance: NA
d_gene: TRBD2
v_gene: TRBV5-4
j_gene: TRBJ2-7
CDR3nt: TGTGCCAGCAGCTTTAGCGGGGGGGCCTTAAACGAGCAGTACTTC
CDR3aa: CASSFSGGALNEQYF

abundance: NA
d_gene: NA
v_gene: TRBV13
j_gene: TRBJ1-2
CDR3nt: TGTGCCAGCAGCTTAGGCCAGGGAAAAGGCTACACCTTC
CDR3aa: CASSLGQGKGYTF

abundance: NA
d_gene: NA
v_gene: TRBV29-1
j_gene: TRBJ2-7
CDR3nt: TGCAGCGTTGTCTTAGCAGGCTCCTACGAGCAGTACTTC
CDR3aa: CSVVLAGSYEQYF

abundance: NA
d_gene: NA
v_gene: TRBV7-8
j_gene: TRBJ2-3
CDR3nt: TGTGCCAGCAGCTCTCCAGGGCTGGAAATATGGGATACGCAGTATTTT
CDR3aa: CASSSPGLEIWDTQYF

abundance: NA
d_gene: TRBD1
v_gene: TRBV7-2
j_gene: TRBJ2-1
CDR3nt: TGTGCCAGCAGCTGGACGGGACAGGCCTACAATGAGCAGTTCTTC
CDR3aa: CASSWTGQAYNEQFF